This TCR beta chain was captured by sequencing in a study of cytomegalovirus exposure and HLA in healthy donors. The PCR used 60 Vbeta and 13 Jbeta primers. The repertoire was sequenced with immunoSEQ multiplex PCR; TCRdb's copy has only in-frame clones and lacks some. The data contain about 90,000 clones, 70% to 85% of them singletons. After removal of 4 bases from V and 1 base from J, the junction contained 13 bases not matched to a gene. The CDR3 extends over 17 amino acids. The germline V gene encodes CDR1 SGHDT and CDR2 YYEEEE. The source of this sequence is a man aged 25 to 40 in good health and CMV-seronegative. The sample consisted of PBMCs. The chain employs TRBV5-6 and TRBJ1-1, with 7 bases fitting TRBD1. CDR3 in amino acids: CASSSRVPGQSNTEAFF. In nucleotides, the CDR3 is TGTGCCAGCAGCAGTAGGGTGCCGGGACAGTCGAACACTGAAGCTTTCTTT.